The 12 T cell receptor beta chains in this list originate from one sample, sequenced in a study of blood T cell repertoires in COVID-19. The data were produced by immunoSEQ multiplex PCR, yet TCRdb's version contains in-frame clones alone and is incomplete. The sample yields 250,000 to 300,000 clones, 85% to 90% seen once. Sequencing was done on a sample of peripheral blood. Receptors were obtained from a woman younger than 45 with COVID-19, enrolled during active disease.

The CDR3: CASSSRPTTDTQYF. Written as DNA, the CDR3 is TGCGCCAGCAGCTCACGCCCAACAACAGATACGCAGTATTTT. The chain joins TRBV5-1 to TRBJ2-3, with D unresolved. Germline V gene data show CDR1 as SGHRS and CDR2 as YFSETQ. The V end was cut by 3 bases, the J end by 3 bases, with 11 bases between. CDR3 length: 14 residues.

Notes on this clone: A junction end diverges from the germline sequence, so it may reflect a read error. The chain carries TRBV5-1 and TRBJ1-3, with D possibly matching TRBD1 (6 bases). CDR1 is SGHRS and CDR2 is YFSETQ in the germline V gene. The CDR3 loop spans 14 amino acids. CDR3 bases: TGCGCCCGCAGCGGCGGGGGGGCGGAAAACACCATATATTTT. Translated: CARSGGGAENTIYF.

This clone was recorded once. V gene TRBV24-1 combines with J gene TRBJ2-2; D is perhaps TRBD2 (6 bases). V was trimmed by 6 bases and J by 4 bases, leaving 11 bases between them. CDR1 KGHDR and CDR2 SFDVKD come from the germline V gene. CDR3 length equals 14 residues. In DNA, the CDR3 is TGTGCCACCAGTCCGGAGGGGCTCACCGGGGAGCTGTTTTTT. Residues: CATSPEGLTGELFF.

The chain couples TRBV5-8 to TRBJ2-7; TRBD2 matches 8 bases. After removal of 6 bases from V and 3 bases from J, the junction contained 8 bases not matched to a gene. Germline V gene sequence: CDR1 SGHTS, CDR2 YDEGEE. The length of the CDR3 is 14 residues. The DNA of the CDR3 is TGTGCCAGCACCCGAAGCGGGAGAGGCTACGAGCAGTACTTC. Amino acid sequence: CASTRSGRGYEQYF. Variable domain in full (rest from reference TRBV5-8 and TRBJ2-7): EAGVTQSPTHLIKTRGQQATLRCSPISGHTSVYWYQQALGLGLQFLLWYDEGEERNRGNFPPRFSGRQFPNYSSELNVNALELEDSALYLCASTRSGRGYEQYFGPGTRLTVT.

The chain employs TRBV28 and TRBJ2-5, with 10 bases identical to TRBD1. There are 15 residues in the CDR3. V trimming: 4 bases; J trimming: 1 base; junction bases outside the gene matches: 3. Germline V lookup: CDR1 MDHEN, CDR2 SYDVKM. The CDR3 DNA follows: TGTGCCAGCAGTTCGAGGGACAGGGGCCAAGAGACCCAGTACTTC. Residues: CASSSRDRGQETQYF.

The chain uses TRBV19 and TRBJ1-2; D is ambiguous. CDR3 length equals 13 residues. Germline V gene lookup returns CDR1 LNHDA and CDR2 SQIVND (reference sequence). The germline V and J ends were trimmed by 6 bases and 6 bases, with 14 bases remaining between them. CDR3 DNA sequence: TGTGCCAGTAGCGTGGGCATGTTGGATGGCTACACCTTC. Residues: CASSVGMLDGYTF.

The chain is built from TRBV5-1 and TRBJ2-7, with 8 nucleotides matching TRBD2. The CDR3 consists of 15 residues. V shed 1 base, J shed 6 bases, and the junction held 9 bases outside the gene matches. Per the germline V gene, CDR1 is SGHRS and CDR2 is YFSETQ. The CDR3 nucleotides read TGCGCCAGCAGCTTGATGAGCGGGGGCCAGGGCGAGCAGTACTTC. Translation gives CASSLMSGGQGEQYF.

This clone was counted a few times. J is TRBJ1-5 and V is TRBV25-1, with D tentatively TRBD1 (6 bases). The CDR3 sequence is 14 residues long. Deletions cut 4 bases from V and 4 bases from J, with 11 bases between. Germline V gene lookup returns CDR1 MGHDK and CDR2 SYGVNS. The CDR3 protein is CASSGTGINQPQHF. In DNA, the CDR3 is TGTGCCAGCAGTGGAACAGGGATTAATCAGCCCCAGCATTTT.

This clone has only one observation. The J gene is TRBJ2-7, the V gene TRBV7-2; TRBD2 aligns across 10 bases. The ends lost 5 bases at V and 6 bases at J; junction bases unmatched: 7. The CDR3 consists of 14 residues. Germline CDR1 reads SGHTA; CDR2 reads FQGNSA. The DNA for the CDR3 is TGTGCCAGCAGCCTACTAGCGGGACAGGTCGAGCAGTACTTC. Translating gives CASSLLAGQVEQYF.

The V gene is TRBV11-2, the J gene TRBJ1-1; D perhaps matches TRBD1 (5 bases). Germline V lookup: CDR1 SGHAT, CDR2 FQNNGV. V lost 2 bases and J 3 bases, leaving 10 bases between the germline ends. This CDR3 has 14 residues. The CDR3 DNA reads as TGTGCCAGCAGCTTAACCCGACAGTACACTGAAGCTTTCTTT. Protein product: CASSLTRQYTEAFF.

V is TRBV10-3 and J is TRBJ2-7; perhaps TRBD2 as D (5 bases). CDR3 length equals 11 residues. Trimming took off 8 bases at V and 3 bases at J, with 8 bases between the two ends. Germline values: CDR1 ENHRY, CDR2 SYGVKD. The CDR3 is CAIGSGYEQYF. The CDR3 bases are TGTGCCATCGGGAGCGGCTACGAGCAGTACTTC.

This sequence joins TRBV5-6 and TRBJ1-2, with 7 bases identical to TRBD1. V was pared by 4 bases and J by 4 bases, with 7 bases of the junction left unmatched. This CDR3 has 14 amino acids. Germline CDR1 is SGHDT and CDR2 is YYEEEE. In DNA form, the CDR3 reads TGTGCCAGCAGCGGAGGGGACAGCCTCTATGGCTACACCTTC. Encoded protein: CASSGGDSLYGYTF.